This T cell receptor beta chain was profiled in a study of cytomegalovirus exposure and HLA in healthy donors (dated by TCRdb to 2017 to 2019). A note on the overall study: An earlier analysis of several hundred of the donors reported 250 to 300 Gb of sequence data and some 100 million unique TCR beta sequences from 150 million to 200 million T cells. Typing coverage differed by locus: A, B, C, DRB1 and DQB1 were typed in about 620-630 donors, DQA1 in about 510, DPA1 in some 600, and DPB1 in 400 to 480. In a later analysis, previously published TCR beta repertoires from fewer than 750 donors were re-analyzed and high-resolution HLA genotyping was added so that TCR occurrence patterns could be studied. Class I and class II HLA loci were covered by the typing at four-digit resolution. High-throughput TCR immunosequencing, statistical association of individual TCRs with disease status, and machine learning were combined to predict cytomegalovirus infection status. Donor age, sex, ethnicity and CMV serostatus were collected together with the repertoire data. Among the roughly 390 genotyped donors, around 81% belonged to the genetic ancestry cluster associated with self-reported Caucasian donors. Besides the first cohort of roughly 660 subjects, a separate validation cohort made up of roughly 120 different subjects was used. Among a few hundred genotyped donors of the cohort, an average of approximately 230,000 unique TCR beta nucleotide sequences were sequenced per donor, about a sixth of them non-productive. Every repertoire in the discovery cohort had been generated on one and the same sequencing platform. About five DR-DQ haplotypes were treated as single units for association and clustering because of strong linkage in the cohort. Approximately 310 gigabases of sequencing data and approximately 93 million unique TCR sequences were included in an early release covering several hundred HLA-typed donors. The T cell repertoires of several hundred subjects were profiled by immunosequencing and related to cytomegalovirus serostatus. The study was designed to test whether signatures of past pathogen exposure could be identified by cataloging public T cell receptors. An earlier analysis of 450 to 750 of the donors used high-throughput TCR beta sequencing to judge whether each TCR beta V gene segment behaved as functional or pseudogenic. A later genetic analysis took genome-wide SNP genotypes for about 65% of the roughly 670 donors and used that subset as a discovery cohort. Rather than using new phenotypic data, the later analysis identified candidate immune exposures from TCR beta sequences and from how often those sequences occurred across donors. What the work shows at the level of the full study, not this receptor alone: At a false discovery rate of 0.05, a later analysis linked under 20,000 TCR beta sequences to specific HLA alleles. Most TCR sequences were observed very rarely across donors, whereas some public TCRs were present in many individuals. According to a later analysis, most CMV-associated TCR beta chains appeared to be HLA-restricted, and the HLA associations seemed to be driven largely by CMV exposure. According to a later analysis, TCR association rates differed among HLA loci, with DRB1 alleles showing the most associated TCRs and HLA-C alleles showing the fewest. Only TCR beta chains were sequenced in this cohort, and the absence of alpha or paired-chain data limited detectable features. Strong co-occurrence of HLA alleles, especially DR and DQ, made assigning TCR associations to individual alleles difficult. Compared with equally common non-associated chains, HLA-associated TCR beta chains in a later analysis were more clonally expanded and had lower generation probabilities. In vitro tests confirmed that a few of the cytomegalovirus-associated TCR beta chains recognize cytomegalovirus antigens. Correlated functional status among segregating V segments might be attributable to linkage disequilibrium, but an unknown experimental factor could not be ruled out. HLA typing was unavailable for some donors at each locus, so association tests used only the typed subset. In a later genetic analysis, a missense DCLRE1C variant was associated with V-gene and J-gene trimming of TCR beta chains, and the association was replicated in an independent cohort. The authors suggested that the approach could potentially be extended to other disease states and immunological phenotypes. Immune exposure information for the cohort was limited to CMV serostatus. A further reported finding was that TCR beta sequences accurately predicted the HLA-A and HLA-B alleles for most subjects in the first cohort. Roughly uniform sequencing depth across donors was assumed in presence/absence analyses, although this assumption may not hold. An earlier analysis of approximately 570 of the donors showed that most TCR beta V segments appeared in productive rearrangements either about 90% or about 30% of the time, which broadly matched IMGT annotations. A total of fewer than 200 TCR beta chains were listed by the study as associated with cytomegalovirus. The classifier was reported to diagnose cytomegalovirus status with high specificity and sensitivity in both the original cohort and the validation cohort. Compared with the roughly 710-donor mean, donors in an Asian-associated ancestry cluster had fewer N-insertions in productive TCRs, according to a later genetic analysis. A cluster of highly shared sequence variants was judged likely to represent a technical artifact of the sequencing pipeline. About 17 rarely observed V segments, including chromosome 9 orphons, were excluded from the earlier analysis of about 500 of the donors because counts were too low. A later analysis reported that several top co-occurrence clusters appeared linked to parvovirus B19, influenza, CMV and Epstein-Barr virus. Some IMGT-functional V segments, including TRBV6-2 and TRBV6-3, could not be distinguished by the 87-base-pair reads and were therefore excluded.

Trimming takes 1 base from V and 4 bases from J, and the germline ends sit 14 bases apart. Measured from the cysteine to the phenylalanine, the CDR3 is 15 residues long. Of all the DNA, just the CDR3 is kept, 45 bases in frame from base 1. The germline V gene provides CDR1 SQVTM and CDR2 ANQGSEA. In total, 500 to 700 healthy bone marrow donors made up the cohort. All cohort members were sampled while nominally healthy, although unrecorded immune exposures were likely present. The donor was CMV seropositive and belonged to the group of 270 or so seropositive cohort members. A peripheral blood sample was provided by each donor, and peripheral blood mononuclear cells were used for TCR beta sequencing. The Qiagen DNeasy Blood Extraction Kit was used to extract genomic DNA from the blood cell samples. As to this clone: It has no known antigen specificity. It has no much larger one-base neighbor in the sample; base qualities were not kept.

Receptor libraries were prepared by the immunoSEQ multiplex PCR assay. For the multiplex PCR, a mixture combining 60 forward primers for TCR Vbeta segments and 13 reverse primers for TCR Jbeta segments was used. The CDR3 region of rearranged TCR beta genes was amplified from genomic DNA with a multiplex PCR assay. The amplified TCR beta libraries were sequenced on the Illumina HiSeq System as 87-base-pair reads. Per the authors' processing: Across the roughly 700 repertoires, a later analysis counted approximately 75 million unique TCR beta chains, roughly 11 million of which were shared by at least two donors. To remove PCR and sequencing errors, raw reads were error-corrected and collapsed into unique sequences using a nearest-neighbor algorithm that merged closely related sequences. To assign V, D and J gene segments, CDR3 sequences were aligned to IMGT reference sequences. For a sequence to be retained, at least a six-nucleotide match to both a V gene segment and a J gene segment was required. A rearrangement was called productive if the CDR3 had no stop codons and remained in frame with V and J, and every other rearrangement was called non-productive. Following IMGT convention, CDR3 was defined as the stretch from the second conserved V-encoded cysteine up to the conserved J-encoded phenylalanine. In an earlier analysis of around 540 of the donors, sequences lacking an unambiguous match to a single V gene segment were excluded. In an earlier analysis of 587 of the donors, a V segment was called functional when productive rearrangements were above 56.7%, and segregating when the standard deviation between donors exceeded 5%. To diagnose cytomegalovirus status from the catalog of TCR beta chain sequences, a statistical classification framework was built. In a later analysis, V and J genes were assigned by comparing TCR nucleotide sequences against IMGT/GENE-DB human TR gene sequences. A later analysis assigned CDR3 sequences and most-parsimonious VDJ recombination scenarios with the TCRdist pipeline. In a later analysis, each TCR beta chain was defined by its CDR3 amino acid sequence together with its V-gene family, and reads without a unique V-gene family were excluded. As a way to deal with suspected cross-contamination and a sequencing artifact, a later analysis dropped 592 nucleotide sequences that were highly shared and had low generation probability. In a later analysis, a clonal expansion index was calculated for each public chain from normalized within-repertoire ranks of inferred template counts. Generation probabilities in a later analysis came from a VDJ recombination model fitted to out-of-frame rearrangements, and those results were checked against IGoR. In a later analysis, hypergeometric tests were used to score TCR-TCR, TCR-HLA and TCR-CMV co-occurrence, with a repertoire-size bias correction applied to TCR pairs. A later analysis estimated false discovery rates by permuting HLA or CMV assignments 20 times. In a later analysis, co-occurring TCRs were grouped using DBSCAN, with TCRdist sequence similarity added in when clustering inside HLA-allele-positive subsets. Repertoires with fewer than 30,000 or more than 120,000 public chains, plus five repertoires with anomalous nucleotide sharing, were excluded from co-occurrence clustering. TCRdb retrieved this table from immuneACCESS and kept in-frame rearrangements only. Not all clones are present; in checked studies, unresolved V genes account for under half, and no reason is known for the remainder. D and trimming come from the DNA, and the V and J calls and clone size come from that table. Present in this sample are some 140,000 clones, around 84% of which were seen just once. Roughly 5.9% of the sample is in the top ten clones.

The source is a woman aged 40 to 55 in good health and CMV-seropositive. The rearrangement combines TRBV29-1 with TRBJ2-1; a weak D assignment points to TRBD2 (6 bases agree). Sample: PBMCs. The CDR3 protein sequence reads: CSVEAGAESYNEQFF. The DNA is TGCAGCGTTGAAGCGGGAGCCGAGAGTTACAATGAGCAGTTCTTC.